This paragraph reports one T cell receptor beta chain. In germline, CDR1 is SGHNT, CDR2 YENEEA. Trimming pared 4 bases from V and 4 bases from J, leaving 14 bases between. The CDR3 loop spans 15 amino acids. The record originates from a study of blood T cell repertoires in COVID-19. Libraries were prepared by immunoSEQ multiplex PCR; TCRdb keeps only in-frame clonotypes and omits some of them. The data contain about 170,000 clones, roughly 80% of them singletons. Material for sequencing was PBMCs or T cells enriched from blood (not recorded which). V usage is TRBV11-3 and J usage is TRBJ2-1; D is possibly TRBD1 (6 bases). This receptor was identified in a woman between 50 and 59 years old who had recovered from COVID-19. The CDR3 loop is CASSSARGQYNEQFF. CDR3 sequence (DNA): TGTGCCAGCAGCTCCGCTCGTGGACAGTACAATGAGCAGTTCTTC.